Reported below is one T cell receptor (beta chain). Per the germline V gene, CDR1 is MNHNS and CDR2 is SASEGT. The CDR3 totals 16 residues. TCRdb re-analyzed the 5' RACE reads; it lists each CDR3 protein once, without DNA. The data include nearly 450,000 distinct CDR3 sequences; the top ten clones carry roughly 2.3%. The data originate from a study of monozygotic twins with inflammatory bowel disease. Sequenced: blood. This receptor was obtained from a human donor with ulcerative colitis or Crohn's disease, or a healthy co-twin of an affected twin (not recorded which). The chain employs TRBV6-1 and TRBJ2-3. The CDR3 reads CASSEDSRILTDTQYF.